This T cell receptor (beta chain) was retrieved from a study of beta chain features in type 1 diabetes. Study outcomes and limitations: All four CD4+ subsets of Type 1 diabetes patients contained TCRB CDR3s that were moderately but significantly shorter. Whether TCRB rearrangement is influenced by HLA type was left unresolved in this analysis.

Of the isolated RNA, all was reverse transcribed, and so the sequenced material was expressed TCRB transcripts. Only in-frame clones appear in the TCRdb table, and some are missing; sequencing was by immunoSEQ multiplex PCR. This table has a few hundred thousand clones, about 15% appearing once. Isolation of CD4+ naive, central memory, regulatory and stem cell-like memory cells was achieved by sorting via CD45RO/CCR7/CD25/CD127/CD95/CD27. Purity of each sorted population was above 95%. This clone was picked up a small number of times. Its antigen is unidentified. Other DNA variants within this sample encode the same CDR3. The CDR3 extends over 14 amino acids. The V segment lost 0 bases and the J segment 2 bases; nucleotides outside the gene matches: 0. CDR1 is SGHTA, CDR2 FQGNSA, per germline.

The chain has TRBV7-2 and TRBJ2-5; TRBD2 aligns across 7 bases. Material for sequencing was naive CD4+ T cells from blood. The clonotype comes from a young woman in good health. The DNA of the CDR3 is TGTGCCAGCAGCTTAGCGGGAGGGCAAGAGACCCAGTACTTC. Amino acid sequence: CASSLAGGQETQYF.